The 10 T cell receptor beta chains below come from one sample, sequenced in a study of shared T cell receptors in the human thymus. Clones were read by immunoSEQ multiplex PCR, and TCRdb kept only the in-frame ones, dropping some. The sample has 500,000 to 850,000 clones; around 87% are singletons. Another study also made use of these data, one on human thymus T cells.

Sequencing used thymocytes. All receptors derive from a boy in the first two years of life with a congenital heart defect.

This clone was counted between two and nine times. The V gene is TRBV9, the J gene TRBJ2-1, with TRBD2 matching over 7 bases. This CDR3 region has 14 residues. V trimming: 0 bases; J trimming: 5 bases; junction bases outside the gene matches: 2. Looked up from germline, CDR1 is SGDLS and CDR2 is YYNGEE. CDR3 amino acids: CASSVVAGHNEQFF. The CDR3 DNA is TGTGCCAGCAGCGTAGTAGCGGGCCACAATGAGCAGTTCTTC.

This chain uses TRBV4-3 with TRBJ2-7; 11 bases fit TRBD2. The V gene's germline CDR1 is LGHNA and CDR2 YSLEER. The CDR3 loop spans 17 amino acids. The J segment lost 2 bases and the V segment lost 0 bases, leaving 6 bases of the junction unmatched. CDR3 sequence: CASSQETSGANTYEQYF. CDR3 bases: TGCGCCAGCAGCCAAGAGACTAGCGGGGCCAACACCTACGAGCAGTACTTC.

This chain uses TRBV6-4 with TRBJ2-2; D ambiguous. The CDR3 sequence is 15 residues long. Germline CDR1 reads MRHNA; CDR2 reads SNTAGT. The V gene lost 0 bases and the J gene lost 7 bases, with 12 bases spanning the gap. The CDR3 reads CASSDSLRFDGELFF. Here the CDR3 DNA reads TGTGCCAGCAGTGACTCCCTCCGGTTTGACGGGGAGCTGTTTTTT.

The V gene is TRBV25-1, the J gene TRBJ2-3, with D possibly TRBD2 on 5 matching bases. Looked up from germline, CDR1 is MGHDK and CDR2 is SYGVNS. CDR3 length: 15 residues. Trimming took off 6 bases at V and 2 bases at J, with 15 bases between the two ends. The chain's CDR3 is CASRSLAEITDTQYF. CDR3 in DNA: TGTGCCAGCAGGTCGCTAGCAGAAATCACAGATACGCAGTATTTT.

V usage is TRBV12-5 and J usage is TRBJ2-3; 7 nucleotides line up with TRBD2. This CDR3 spans 18 amino acids. With 0 bases clipped from V and 6 bases from J, the junction kept 15 bases outside the gene matches. CDR1 and CDR2 (germline): LGHNT, FRNRAP. CDR3 region: CASGLVQIMREGPDTQYF. CDR3 DNA: TGTGCTAGTGGTTTGGTACAAATCATGAGGGAGGGCCCGGATACGCAGTATTTT. The complete variable domain, with remaining parts taken from reference TRBV12-5 and TRBJ2-3, reads DARVTQTPRHKVTEMGQEVTMRCQPILGHNTVFWYRQTMMQGLELLAYFRNRAPLDDSGMPKDRFSAEMPDATLATLKIQPSEPRDSAVYFCASGLVQIMREGPDTQYFGPGTRLTVL.

The J gene is TRBJ2-1, the V gene TRBV11-3; D is undetermined. The CDR3 sequence is 13 residues long. V shed 0 bases and J shed 6 bases, with 6 bases lying between them. CDR1 is SGHNT, CDR2 YENEEA, per germline. The CDR3 DNA is TGTGCCAGCAGCTTAGATCGACTCAATGAGCAGTTCTTC. It codes for CASSLDRLNEQFF.

This clone was found once. This chain connects TRBV5-1 to TRBJ2-7, with TRBD2 identical over 11 bases. V lost 0 bases, J lost 4 bases, and 12 bases stayed unmatched. Germline V gene lookup returns CDR1 SGHRS and CDR2 YFSETQ. This CDR3 is 18 amino acids long. The CDR3 DNA reads TGCGCCAGCAGCTTGGATCGGTCTAGCGGGAGGACCACGTACGAGCAGTACTTC. This codes for CASSLDRSSGRTTYEQYF.

This sequence joins TRBV11-2 and TRBJ2-1; D gene uncertain. From germline, CDR1 is SGHAT and CDR2 FQNNGV. V was pared by 0 bases and J by 2 bases, with 17 bases between. The CDR3 is 18 residues long. The CDR3 protein is CASSLDVNQTWTYNEQFF. In nucleotides, the CDR3 is TGTGCCAGCAGCTTAGACGTGAATCAGACATGGACCTACAATGAGCAGTTCTTC.

The chain recombines TRBV25-1 with TRBJ2-1, with D unclear. This CDR3 region has 13 residues. V dropped 5 bases and J dropped 6 bases, with 11 bases sitting between them. Germline assignment: CDR1 MGHDK and CDR2 SYGVNS. The CDR3 DNA is TGTGCCAGCAGTAAACTCACAGTCAATGAGCAGTTCTTC. Protein product: CASSKLTVNEQFF.

The V gene is TRBV28, the J gene TRBJ1-1; 7 bases align to TRBD1. Germline V gives CDR1 MDHEN, CDR2 SYDVKM. V lost 5 bases and J lost 0; bases outside the gene matches: 12. This CDR3 comprises 17 residues. As DNA, the CDR3 is TGTGCCAGCAGTCCGACGACAGGGATGGCAATGAACACTGAAGCTTTCTTT. This codes for CASSPTTGMAMNTEAFF. Complete variable domain (other parts from reference TRBV28 and TRBJ1-1): DVKVTQSSRYLVKRTGEKVFLECVQDMDHENMFWYRQDPGLGLRLIYFSYDVKMKEKGDIPEGYSVSREKKERFSLILESASTNQTSMYLCASSPTTGMAMNTEAFFGQGTRLTVV.